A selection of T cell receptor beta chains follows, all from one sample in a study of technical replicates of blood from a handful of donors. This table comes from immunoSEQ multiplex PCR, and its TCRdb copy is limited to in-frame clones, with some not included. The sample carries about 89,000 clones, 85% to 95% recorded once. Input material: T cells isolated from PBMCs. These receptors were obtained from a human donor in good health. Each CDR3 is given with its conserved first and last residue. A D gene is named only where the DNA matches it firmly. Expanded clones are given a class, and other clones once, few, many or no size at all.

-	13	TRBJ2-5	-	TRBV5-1	TGCGCCAGCAGCTCTAACGTGCTGGAGACCCAGTACTTC	CASSSNVLETQYF
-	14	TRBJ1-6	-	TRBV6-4	TGTGCCAGCAGTGAGGGACTGCATAATTCACCCCTCCACTTT	CASSEGLHNSPLHF
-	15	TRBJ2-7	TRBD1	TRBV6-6	TGTGCCAGCAGTTCAGGGGGTCCTAGCTCCTACGAGCAGTACTTC	CASSSGGPSSYEQYF
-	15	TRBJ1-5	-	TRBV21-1	TGTGCCAGCAGCAATTATCGGGAAACCAATCAGCCCCAGCATTTT	CASSNYRETNQPQHF
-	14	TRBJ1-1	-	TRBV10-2	TGCGCCAGCACCCGATCCTCAGGGAACACTGAAGCTTTCTTT	CASTRSSGNTEAFF
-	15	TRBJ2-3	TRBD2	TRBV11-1	TGTGCCAGCAGCGGAGGGACTAGCATAGGAGATACGCAGTATTTT	CASSGGTSIGDTQYF
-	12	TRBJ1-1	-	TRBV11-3	TGTGCCAGCAGTCGTCAGGGGAATGAAGCTTTCTTT	CASSRQGNEAFF
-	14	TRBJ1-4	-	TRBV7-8	TGTGCCAGCAGCCGTGCAAGGGAGGATGAAAAACTGTTTTTT	CASSRAREDEKLFF
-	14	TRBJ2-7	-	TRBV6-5	TGTGCCAGCACTCCGACAGGCGGAACCTACGAGCAGTACTTC	CASTPTGGTYEQYF
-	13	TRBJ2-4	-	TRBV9	TGTGCCAGCAGCCCGGGGGCCAAAAACATTCAGTACTTC	CASSPGAKNIQYF
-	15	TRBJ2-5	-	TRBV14	TGTGCCAGCAGCCAATTGGGGGGATTGGTGAGAACCCAGTACTTC	CASSQLGGLVRTQYF
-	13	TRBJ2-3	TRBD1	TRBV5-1	TGCGCCAGCAGTGGACAGGGGCCAGATACGCAGTATTTT	CASSGQGPDTQYF
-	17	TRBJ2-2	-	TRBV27	TGTGCCAGCAGAGATTATGTAGGACAGACGAACACCGGGGAGCTGTTTTTT	CASRDYVGQTNTGELFF
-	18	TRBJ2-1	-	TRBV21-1	TGTGCCAGCAGCAAAGCGCGGTTCGGGACAGGGGTTTGTAATGAGCAGTTCTTC	CASSKARFGTGVCNEQFF
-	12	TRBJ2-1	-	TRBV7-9	TGTGCCAGCAGCCACACTAGTTTTGAGCAGTTCTTC	CASSHTSFEQFF
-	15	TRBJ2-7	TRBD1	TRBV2	TGTGCCAGCAGCATGGAGGGACAGGGCTCCTACGAGCAGTACTTC	CASSMEGQGSYEQYF
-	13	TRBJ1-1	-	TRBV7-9	TGTGCCAGCAGCTTACAGGCGAACACTGAAGCTTTCTTT	CASSLQANTEAFF
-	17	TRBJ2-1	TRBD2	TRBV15	TGTGCCACCAGCGGCTGGACTAGCGGGAACTCCTACAATGAGCAGTTCTTC	CATSGWTSGNSYNEQFF
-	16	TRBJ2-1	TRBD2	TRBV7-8	TGTGCCAGCAGCCCCTTAGGGACTAGCGGGACAAATGAGCAGTTCTTC	CASSPLGTSGTNEQFF
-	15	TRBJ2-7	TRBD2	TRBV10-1	TGCGCCAGCAGTGGTCCACTAGCGGGAGTCAACGAGCAGTACTTC	CASSGPLAGVNEQYF
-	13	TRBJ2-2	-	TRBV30	TGTGCCTGGAGTATACAGTTCACCGGGGAGCTGTTTTTT	CAWSIQFTGELFF
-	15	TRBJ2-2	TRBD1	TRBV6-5	TGTGCCAAGCCTACCCGGGACAGGGGCACCGGGGAGCTGTTTTTT	CAKPTRDRGTGELFF
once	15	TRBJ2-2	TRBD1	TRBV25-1	TGTGCCAGCAGTTCCGGGGACAGGGGCACCGGGGAGCTGTTTTTT	CASSSGDRGTGELFF
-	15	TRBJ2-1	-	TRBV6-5	TGTGCCTCCATAGGTCCCGGTCGGGGGAACAATGAGCAGTTCTTC	CASIGPGRGNNEQFF
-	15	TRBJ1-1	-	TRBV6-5	TGTGCCAGCAGTTACAGGACTCCCGCGAACACTGAAGCTTTCTTT	CASSYRTPANTEAFF
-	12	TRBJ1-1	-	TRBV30	TGTGCCTGGAGTCCGGGGAACACTGAAGCTTTCTTT	CAWSPGNTEAFF
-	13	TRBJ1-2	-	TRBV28	TGTGCCAGCAGTTTAGGGGGCGCTAGTGGCTACACCTTC	CASSLGGASGYTF
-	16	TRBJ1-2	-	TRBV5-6	TGTGCCAGCAGCCCGGGTTTGAGGACAGCTGACTATGGCTACACCTTC	CASSPGLRTADYGYTF
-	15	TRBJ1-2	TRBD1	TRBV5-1	TGCGCCAGCAGCTCGACGACAGGGGGTGGCTATGGCTACACCTTC	CASSSTTGGGYGYTF
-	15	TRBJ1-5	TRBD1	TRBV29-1	TGCAGCGTTTCACACGGGACAGGGGAGAATCAGCCCCAGCATTTT	CSVSHGTGENQPQHF
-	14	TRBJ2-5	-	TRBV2	TGTGCCAACTCAGAGGGGACTTATCAAGAGACCCAGTACTTC	CANSEGTYQETQYF
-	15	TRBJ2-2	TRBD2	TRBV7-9	TGTGCCAGCAGTTTTGGACTAGCGGGATTCGGGGAGCTGTTTTTT	CASSFGLAGFGELFF
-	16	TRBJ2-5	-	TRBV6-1	TGTGCCAGCAGTGAAGGTTTTCGGGGTCAGGCAATCGCCCAGTACTTC	CASSEGFRGQAIAQYF
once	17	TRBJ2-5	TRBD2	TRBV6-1	TGTGCCAGCAGTGAAGGGGGAGCTAGCGGGGCCAGGGGGACCCAGTACTTC	CASSEGGASGARGTQYF
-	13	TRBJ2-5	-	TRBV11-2	TGTGCCAGCAGCTTAGACAGTCAAGAGACCCAGTACTTC	CASSLDSQETQYF
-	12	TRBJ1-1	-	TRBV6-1	TGTGCCAGCAGGGCGGGGAACACTGAAGCTTTCTTT	CASRAGNTEAFF
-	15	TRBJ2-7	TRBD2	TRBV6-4	TGTGCCAGCAGTGACGGAGCGGGAGGTCCCTACGAGCAGTACTTC	CASSDGAGGPYEQYF
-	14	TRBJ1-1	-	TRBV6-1	TGTGCCAGCAGCCCTGGGGGGGGGCACACTGAAGCTTTCTTT	CASSPGGGHTEAFF